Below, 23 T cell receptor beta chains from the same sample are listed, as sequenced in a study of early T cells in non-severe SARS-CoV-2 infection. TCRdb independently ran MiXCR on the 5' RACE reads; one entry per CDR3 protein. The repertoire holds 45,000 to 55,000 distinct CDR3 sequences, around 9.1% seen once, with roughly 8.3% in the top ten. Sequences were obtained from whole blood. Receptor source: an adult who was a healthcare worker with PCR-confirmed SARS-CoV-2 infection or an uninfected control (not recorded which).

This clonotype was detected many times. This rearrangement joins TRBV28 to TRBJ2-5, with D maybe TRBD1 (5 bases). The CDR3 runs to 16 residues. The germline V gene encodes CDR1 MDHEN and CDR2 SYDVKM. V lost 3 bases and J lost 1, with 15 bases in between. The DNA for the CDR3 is TGTGCCAGCAGTTTTGATAGGGGTGTAGCCCAAGAGACCCAGTACTTC. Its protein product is CASSFDRGVAQETQYF.

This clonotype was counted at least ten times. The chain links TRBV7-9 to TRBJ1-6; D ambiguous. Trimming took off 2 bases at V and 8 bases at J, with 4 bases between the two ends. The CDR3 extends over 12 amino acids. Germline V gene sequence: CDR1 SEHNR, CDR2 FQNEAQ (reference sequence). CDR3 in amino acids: CASSLFDSPLHF. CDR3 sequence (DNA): TGTGCCAGCAGCTTATTCGATTCACCCCTCCACTTT.

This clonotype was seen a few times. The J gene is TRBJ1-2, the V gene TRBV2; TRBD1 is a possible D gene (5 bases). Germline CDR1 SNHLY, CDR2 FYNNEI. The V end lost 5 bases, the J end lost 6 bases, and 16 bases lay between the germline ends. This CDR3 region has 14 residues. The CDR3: CASSFSQGSDGYTF. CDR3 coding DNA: TGTGCCAGCAGTTTTAGCCAGGGATCGGATGGCTACACCTTC.

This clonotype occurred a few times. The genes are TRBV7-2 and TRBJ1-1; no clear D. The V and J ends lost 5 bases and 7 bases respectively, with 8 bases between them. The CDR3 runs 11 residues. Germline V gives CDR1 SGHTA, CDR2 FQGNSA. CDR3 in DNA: TGTGCCAGCAGCCTTGCAAGTGAAGCTTTCTTT. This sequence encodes CASSLASEAFF. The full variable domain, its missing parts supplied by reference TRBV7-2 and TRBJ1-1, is GAGVSQSPSNKVTEKGKDVELRCDPISGHTALYWYRQSLGQGLEFLIYFQGNSAPDKSGLPSDRFSAERTGGSVSTLTIQRTQQEDSAVYLCASSLASEAFFGQGTRLTVV.

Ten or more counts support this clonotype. CDR3 region: CASSLYRYRNTGELFF. CDR3 nucleotides: TGTGCCAGCAGCTTATATCGCTATCGGAACACCGGGGAGCTGTTTTTT. This sequence joins TRBV7-2 and TRBJ2-2; D gene ambiguous. The CDR3 spans 16 residues. Germline values: CDR1 SGHTA, CDR2 FQGNSA. V gave up 2 bases and J gave up 1 base, with 11 bases separating them.

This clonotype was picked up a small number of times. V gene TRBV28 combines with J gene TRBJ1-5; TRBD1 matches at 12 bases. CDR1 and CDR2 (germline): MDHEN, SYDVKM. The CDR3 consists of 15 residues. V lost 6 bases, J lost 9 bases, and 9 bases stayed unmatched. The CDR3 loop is CASRSRDRGLVPQHF. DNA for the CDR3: TGTGCCAGCAGGAGCCGGGACAGGGGGCTCGTGCCCCAGCATTTT.

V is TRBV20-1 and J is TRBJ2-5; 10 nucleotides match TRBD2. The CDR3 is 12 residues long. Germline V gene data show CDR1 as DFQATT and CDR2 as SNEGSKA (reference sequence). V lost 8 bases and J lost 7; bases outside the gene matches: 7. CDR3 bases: TGCAGTCCCACCTGGACTAGCGGGACCCAGTACTTC. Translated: CSPTWTSGTQYF.

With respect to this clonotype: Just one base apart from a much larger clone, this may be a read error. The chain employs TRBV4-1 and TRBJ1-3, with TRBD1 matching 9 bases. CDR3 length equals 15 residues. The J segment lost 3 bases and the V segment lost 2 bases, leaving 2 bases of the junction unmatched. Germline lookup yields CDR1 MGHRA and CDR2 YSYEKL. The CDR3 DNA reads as TGCGCCAGCAGCCAAACAGGGGGCCATGGAAACACCATATATTTT. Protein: CASSQTGGHGNTIYF.

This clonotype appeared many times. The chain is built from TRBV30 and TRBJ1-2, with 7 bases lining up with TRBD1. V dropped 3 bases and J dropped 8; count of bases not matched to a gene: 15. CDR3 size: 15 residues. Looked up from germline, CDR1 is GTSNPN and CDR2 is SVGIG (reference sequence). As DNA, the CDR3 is TGTGCCTGGAGGGCCACCAACAGGGGCGGCCTGGGCTACACCTTC. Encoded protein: CAWRATNRGGLGYTF.

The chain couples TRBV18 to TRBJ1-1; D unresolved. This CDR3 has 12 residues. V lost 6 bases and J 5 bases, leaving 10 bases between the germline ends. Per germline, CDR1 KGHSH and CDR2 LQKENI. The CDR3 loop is CASSPIRTEAFF. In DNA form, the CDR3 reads TGTGCCAGCTCCCCCATCAGGACTGAAGCTTTCTTT.

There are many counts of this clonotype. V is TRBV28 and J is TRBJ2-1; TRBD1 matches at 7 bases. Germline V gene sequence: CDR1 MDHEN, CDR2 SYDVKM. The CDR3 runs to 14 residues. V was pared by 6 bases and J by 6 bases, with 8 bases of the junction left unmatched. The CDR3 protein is CASSRSGTVNEQFF. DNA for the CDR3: TGTGCCAGCAGCAGATCCGGGACAGTCAATGAGCAGTTCTTC.

This CDR3 reads CAISSGTGGIQYF. The DNA of the CDR3 is TGTGCCATCAGTTCCGGGACAGGGGGCATTCAGTACTTC. The chain combines TRBV10-3 with TRBJ2-4, with TRBD1 matching 11 bases. Germline-derived CDR1 and CDR2 are ENHRY and SYGVKD. The trim removed 5 bases at V and 9 bases at J, leaving 3 bases unmatched. The CDR3 is 13 amino acids.

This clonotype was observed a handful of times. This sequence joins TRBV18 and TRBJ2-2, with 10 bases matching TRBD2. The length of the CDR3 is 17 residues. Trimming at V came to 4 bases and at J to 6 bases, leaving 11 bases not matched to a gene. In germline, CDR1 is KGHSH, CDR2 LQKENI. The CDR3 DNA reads TGTGCCAGCTCACTGCCCCCGGGACTAGCGAGATCCGGGGAGCTGTTTTTT. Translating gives CASSLPPGLARSGELFF. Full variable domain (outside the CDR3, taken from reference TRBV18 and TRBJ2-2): NAGVMQNPRHLVRRRGQEARLRCSPMKGHSHVYWYRQLPEEGLKFMVYLQKENIIDESGMPKERFSAEFPKEGPSILRIQQVVRGDSAAYFCASSLPPGLARSGELFFGEGSRLTVL.

The CDR3 coding sequence is TGTGCCAGCAGCTTAGGAGGGGCGCTGCAGCCCCAGCATTTT. Translation gives CASSLGGALQPQHF. V is TRBV7-6 and J is TRBJ1-5; weak D call: TRBD1 (5 bases). The CDR3 is 14 amino acids. The germline gives CDR1 SGHVS, CDR2 FNYEAQ. The V end lost 1 base, the J end lost 7 bases, and 11 bases lay between the germline ends.

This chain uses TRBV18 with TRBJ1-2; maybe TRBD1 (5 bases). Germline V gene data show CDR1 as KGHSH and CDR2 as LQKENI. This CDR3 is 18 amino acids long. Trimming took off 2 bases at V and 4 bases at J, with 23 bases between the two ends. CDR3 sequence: CASSPLGRQPIKSYGYTF. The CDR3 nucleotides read TGTGCCAGCTCACCATTGGGCCGACAGCCGATAAAGTCCTATGGCTACACCTTC.

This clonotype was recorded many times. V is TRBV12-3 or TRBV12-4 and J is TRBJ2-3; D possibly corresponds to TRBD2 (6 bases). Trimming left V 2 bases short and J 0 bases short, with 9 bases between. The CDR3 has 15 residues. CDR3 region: CASSLRGTSTDTQYF. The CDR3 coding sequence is TGTGCCAGCAGTTTACGGGGGACTAGCACAGATACGCAGTATTTT.

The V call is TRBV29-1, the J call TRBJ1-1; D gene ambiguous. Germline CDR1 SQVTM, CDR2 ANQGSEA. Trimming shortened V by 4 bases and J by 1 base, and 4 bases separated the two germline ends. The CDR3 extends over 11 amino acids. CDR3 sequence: CSVGRNTEAFF. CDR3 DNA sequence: TGCAGCGTTGGGAGGAACACTGAAGCTTTCTTT. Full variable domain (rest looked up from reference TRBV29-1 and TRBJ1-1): SAVISQKPSRDICQRGTSLTIQCQVDSQVTMMFWYRQQPGQSLTLIATANQGSEATYESGFVIDKFPISRPNLTFSTLTVSNMSPEDSSIYLCSVGRNTEAFFGQGTRLTVV.

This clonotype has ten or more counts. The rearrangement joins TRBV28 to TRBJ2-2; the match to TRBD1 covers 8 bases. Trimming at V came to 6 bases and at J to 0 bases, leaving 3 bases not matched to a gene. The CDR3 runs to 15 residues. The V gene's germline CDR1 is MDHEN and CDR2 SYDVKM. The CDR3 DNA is TGTGCCAGCAGAAGGGACAGGCCGAACACCGGGGAGCTGTTTTTT. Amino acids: CASRRDRPNTGELFF.

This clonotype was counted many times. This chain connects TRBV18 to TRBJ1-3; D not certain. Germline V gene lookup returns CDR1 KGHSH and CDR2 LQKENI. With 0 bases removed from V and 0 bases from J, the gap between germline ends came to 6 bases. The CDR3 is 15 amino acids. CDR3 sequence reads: CASSPPGTSGNTIYF. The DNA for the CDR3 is TGTGCCAGCTCACCACCGGGAACCTCTGGAAACACCATATATTTT.

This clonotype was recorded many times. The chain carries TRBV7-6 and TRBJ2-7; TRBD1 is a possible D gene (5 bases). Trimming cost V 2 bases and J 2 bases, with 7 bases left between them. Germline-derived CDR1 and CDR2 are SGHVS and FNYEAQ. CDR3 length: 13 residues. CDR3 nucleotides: TGTGCCAGCAGCTTACAGGGTCCCTACGAGCAGTACTTC. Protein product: CASSLQGPYEQYF.

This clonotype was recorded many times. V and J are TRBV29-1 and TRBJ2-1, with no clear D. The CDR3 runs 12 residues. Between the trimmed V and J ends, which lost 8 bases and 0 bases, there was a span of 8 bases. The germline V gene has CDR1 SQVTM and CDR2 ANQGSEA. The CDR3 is CSLRSSYNEQFF. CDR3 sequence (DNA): TGCAGCCTCAGAAGCTCCTACAATGAGCAGTTCTTC.

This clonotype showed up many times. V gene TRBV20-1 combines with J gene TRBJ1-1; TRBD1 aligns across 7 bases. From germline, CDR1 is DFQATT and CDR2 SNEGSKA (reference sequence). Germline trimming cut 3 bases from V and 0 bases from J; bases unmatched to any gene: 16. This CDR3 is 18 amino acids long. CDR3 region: CSARGEDKKTGMNTEAFF. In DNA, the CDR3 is TGCAGTGCTAGGGGCGAAGACAAAAAGACAGGGATGAACACTGAAGCTTTCTTT.

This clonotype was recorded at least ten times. The CDR3 nucleotides are TGTGCCAGCAGCCTCCTTGCCCGGGATCAGCCCCAGCATTTT. It translates to CASSLLARDQPQHF. The genes are TRBV5-5 and TRBJ1-5; D is unclear. The CDR3 extends over 14 amino acids. Trimming pared 4 bases from V and 5 bases from J, leaving 13 bases between. Germline V gives CDR1 SGHKS, CDR2 YYEKEE (reference sequence).